This T cell receptor beta chain was recorded in a study of vaccination and CD4 T cells after COVID-19. For the study at large: Post-vaccine sampling followed dose two by a median roughly 65 days (range 14 to 241).

With the Oncomine TCR Beta short-read assay, DNA from cultured CD4+ T cells was sequenced. TCRdb re-called the PCR reads with MiXCR, one entry per CDR3 protein. The sample includes around 10,000 distinct CDR3 sequences, around 61% of them seen just once. This clonotype was seen more than once but under ten times. Antigen specificity is unknown. V was shortened by 6 bases and J by 3 bases, with 14 bases between the two germline ends. This CDR3 comprises 13 residues. CDR1 and CDR2 from the germline V gene are DFQATT and SNEGSKA (reference sequence). Study-level points and caveats: Median SARS-CoV-2-reactive clonotypes rose from approximately 21 to 38, not significantly.

Treatment: roughly nine-day PBMC culture with coronavirus spike peptide pools or control peptides (ViraFEST assay). US Alpha, Beta and Delta variants postdated the positive PCR dates, which ran from March to December 2020. The origin of this receptor is a human donor who had recovered from COVID-19. Sequenced sample: CD4+ T cells from blood, cultured in vitro. This chain uses TRBV20-1 with TRBJ1-1; D is undetermined. The CDR3: CSAAPGRYTEAFF. CDR3 in DNA: TGCAGTGCCGCCCCCGGCCGATACACTGAAGCTTTCTTT.